This T cell receptor beta chain was recorded in a study of Ad26.COV2.S vaccination and SARS-CoV-2 variants (TCRdb year 2021). For the wider study: Vaccine-arm donors were drawn from COV1001, a multicentre, randomized, double-blind, placebo-controlled phase I-IIa trial of Ad26.COV2.S in healthy adults. Ad26.COV2.S was given intramuscularly at 5x10^10 or 1x10^11 viral particles, as a single shot or as two shots 56 days apart. Sequencing of the TCRbeta repertoire served to evaluate the specificity and breadth of SARS-CoV-2-reactive T cell receptors following Ad26.COV2.S vaccination. A total of 32 samples were included in the TCR-sequenced set, comprising 19 Ad26.COV2.S vaccine recipients, 5 placebo recipients and 8 SARS-CoV-2 convalescent individuals. Trial participants were randomized into five groups of five, in which low-dose or high-dose Ad26.COV2.S was given once or twice, or placebo was given on both occasions. Throughout the experiments and outcome assessment, investigators stayed blinded to trial group allocation. What the work shows at the level of the full study, not this receptor alone: Vaccine and placebo recipients had similar non-spike TCR breadth, a finding consistent with the vaccine containing only spike. According to the authors, total T cell responses may have been underestimated by the TCR breadth and depth analyses. Spike-specific TCR breadth was higher in Ad26.COV2.S recipients than in placebo recipients (P = 0.0014). Comparing responses between vaccine doses or regimens was not something the study was powered to do. After vaccination, substantial breadth of spike-specific CD8+ and CD4+ T cell responses was reported.

The immunoSEQ Assay was the method used to sequence TCRbeta CDR3 regions. After extraction, genomic DNA underwent amplification by bias-controlled multiplex PCR, followed by high-throughput sequencing. The original pipeline was this. Collapsing and filtering of sequences were performed to quantify the absolute abundance of each unique TCRbeta CDR3 region. T cell fraction was estimated by normalizing TCRbeta template counts to usable DNA, which was measured by amplifying reference genes present in all nucleated cells. Repertoire TCRs were annotated as SARS-CoV-2-specific by exact matching of V gene, CDR3 amino acid sequence and J gene to a known reactive TCR set. The reference SARS-CoV-2 TCR set was obtained from MIRA and was filtered for enrichment in COVID-19-positive ImmuneCODE repertoires, whereby public or cross-reactive TCRs were removed. Drawing on the MIRA antigens, annotated TCRs were analysed further at the level of specific ORF or position within ORF. Breadth was defined as annotated unique rearrangements over total unique productive rearrangements; depth was the summed frequency of those rearrangements. TCR breadth was compared between groups using two-sided Wilcoxon rank-sum tests. The immuneACCESS repertoire file appears here via TCRdb, limited to in-frame rearrangements. These files lack a portion of the clones; in checked studies, under half of the deficit traces to unresolved V genes, and the cause of the others is not known. The V and J calls and clone size come from that table; D and trimming were worked out from the DNA. The sample includes fewer than 800,000 clones, with 89% observed a single time. The ten largest clones represent about 1.5% of the sample.

The CDR3 starts with the cysteine, ends with the phenylalanine, and has 16 residues. Only CDR3 DNA is held: 48 bases, read in frame from base 1. From the germline V gene, CDR1 is SGHDN and CDR2 is FVKESK. V is pruned by 0 bases and J by 0 bases, leaving 4 bases of the junction without a gene match. Points on this clone: Its antigen remains unidentified. Per-base qualities were not stored, and no clone one base away is much larger.

Explained via the paper, the treatment or condition label denotes: roughly 20 received Ad26.COV2.S at low or high dose, single or two shots; 5 received placebo; per-sample allocation not given. For vaccine and placebo recipients, the sequenced repertoires came from samples collected on day 63 after the first injection. Cohort 1b enrolled about two dozen adults aged 18-55 years at a single site in Boston, USA, between 29 July and 7 August 2020. Ad26.COV2.S consisted of a replication-incompetent adenovirus type 26 vector by which a prefusion-stabilized SARS-CoV-2 spike protein from the original Wuhan strain was expressed.

Source: peripheral blood, taken in a trial of Ad26.COV2.S vaccine versus placebo. The sequence links TRBV14 to TRBJ1-1; 7 central bases correspond to TRBD1. The sequence derives from a person between 18 and 60 years old who received the Ad26.COV2.S COVID-19 vaccine or a placebo. CDR3 sequence: CASSQDQGGMNTEAFF. The DNA sequence reads TGTGCCAGCAGCCAAGATCAGGGGGGAATGAACACTGAAGCTTTCTTT.